The clone carrying this T cell receptor beta chain was picked up a small number of times. This cohort consisted of healthy bone marrow donors. Vbeta (60) and Jbeta (13) primers were used in the PCR. Assay: immunoSEQ multiplex PCR; the TCRdb copy retains only in-frame clones and omits some. The table lists about 140,000 clones, 79% of them singletons. These data belong to a study of cytomegalovirus exposure and HLA in healthy donors. About the study: Early released data had approximately 86 million unique TCRs, all coming from HLA-typed donors.

The CDR3 runs 11 residues. V gave up 5 bases and J gave up 10 bases, with 14 bases separating them. Germline loops: CDR1 SQVTM, CDR2 ANQGSEA. The TCR was taken from a man aged 40-49 years in good health and CMV-seropositive. Sequences were obtained from PBMCs. The chain carries TRBV29-1 and TRBJ1-2; the D gene is possibly TRBD1 (5 bases). The CDR3 spells CSVMGRGPYTF. The CDR3 DNA sequence: TGCAGCGTTATGGGGAGGGGCCCCTACACCTTC.